This T cell receptor beta chain is from a study of cytomegalovirus exposure and HLA in healthy donors. In the study overall: From donors who were HLA-typed, an early data release held about 89 million unique TCRs.

The J segment lost 3 bases and the V segment lost 10 bases, leaving 8 bases of the junction unmatched. CDR3 size: 14 residues. Germline V lookup: CDR1 ENHRY, CDR2 SYGVKD. This PCR relied on a set of 60 Vbeta primers and 13 Jbeta primers. Generated by immunoSEQ multiplex PCR, the TCRdb table keeps only in-frame clones and is missing some. The sample lists 150,000 to 200,000 clones; 65% to 85% were seen once. About this clone itself: No antigen is known for it.

Study-level results: Later on, a genetic analysis was performed. It linked a missense variant in DCLRE1C with V- and J-gene trimming of TCR beta. Analyses of presence/absence relied on an assumption of roughly uniform sequencing depth across donors.

The sequencing sample was made of PBMCs. The chain employs TRBV10-3 and TRBJ1-1; 10 bases map to TRBD1. This TCR derives from a man aged 50-60 years in good health and CMV-seropositive. The CDR3 reads CASAGQGDYTEAFF. The DNA of the CDR3 is TGTGCCAGCGCCGGACAGGGGGATTACACTGAAGCTTTCTTT.